A single sample gave rise to the 9 T cell receptor beta chains below, sequenced in a study of regulatory T cells in long-lasting Graves disease. Construction of TCR beta libraries relied on iRepertoire HTBI primers and on Arm-PCR targeting CDR3 regions. TCRdb ran MiXCR on the multiplex PCR reads and lists one entry per CDR3 protein. The sample includes about 660,000 distinct CDR3 sequences, around 30% seen only once; the top ten take about 42%. Time point noted: persistent/refractory GD, antithyroid drugs over 5 years with positive TRAb. From RNA extracted from PBMCs, the TCR library was made. The sequences come from peripheral blood mononuclear cells (PBMCs), collected when the disease was refractory, from a patient treated with antithyroid drugs. Source of these receptors: a female donor with Graves disease.

The V gene is TRBV6-1, the J gene TRBJ1-1; 10 nucleotides line up with TRBD1. This CDR3 has 15 amino acids. Losses at the gene ends were 5 bases for V and 6 bases for J; bases not matched to a gene: 9. CDR1 and CDR2 from the germline V gene are MNHNS and SASEGT. The CDR3 DNA reads as TGTGCCAGCAGTCCCTCGGGACAGGGGAGCGCTGAAGCTTTCTTT. Residues: CASSPSGQGSAEAFF.

The rearrangement links TRBV20-1 to TRBJ2-5, with 7 bases that match TRBD2. The CDR3 extends over 13 amino acids. Germline V gene data show CDR1 as DFQATT and CDR2 as SNEGSKA (reference sequence). V trimming: 5 bases; J trimming: 0 bases; junction bases outside the gene matches: 3. CDR3 residues: CSAAGTNQETQYF. DNA of the CDR3: TGCAGTGCTGCCGGGACTAACCAAGAGACCCAGTACTTC.

At least ten counts were recorded for this clonotype. The chain is built from TRBV9 and TRBJ1-1, with D possibly being TRBD1 (6 bases). Germline values: CDR1 SGDLS, CDR2 YYNGEE. V lost 5 bases, J lost 6 bases, and 14 bases lay in between. The CDR3 is 13 amino acids. CDR3 nucleotide sequence: TGTGCCAGCAGTGTTGCGGGGGGCGCTGAAGCTTTCTTT. Its protein product is CASSVAGGAEAFF.

This clonotype came up a few times. The CDR3 loop reads CASSSSGDGYEQYF. CDR3 nucleotide sequence: TGTGCCAGCAGTTCTAGCGGGGACGGATACGAGCAGTACTTC. The gene calls are TRBV12-3 or TRBV12-4 and TRBJ2-7; 9 bases are shared with TRBD2. Losses at the gene ends were 4 bases for V and 4 bases for J; bases not matched to a gene: 5. The CDR3 spans 14 residues.

The rearrangement uses TRBV10-1 and TRBJ2-5, with D perhaps TRBD1 (7 bases). This CDR3 has 15 amino acids. Germline V lookup: CDR1 WNHNN, CDR2 SYGVQD (reference sequence). V shed 8 bases and J shed 0 bases, with 16 bases lying between them. Here the CDR3 reads CASQDPGGNQETQYF. The DNA of the CDR3 is TGCGCCAGCCAAGACCCAGGGGGGAACCAAGAGACCCAGTACTTC.

CDR3 DNA: TGCAGCGTACACAGGGGTTCTGGAAACACCATATATTTT. It translates to CSVHRGSGNTIYF. The J gene is TRBJ1-3, the V gene TRBV29-1; 7 positions agree with TRBD1. This CDR3 spans 13 amino acids. Germline values: CDR1 SQVTM, CDR2 ANQGSEA. Germline trimming cut 6 bases from V and 1 base from J; bases unmatched to any gene: 3.

This clonotype has a single count. The rearrangement joins TRBV7-9 to TRBJ1-1; no reliable D call. The CDR3 length is 14 residues. Per the germline V gene, CDR1 is SEHNR and CDR2 is FQNEAQ (reference sequence). V lost 3 bases and J lost 6, with 14 bases in between. The CDR3 DNA reads TGTGCCAGCAGCTTGTTGCGAGGATTACCTGAAGCTTTCTTT. The encoded protein is CASSLLRGLPEAFF.

The chain's CDR3 is CASSQPTAANYGYTF. The CDR3 DNA follows: TGCGCCAGCAGCCAACCGACAGCAGCTAACTATGGCTACACCTTC. The J gene is TRBJ1-2, the V gene TRBV4-1; the D gene is possibly TRBD1 (5 bases). Germline CDR1 reads MGHRA; CDR2 reads YSYEKL. V was shortened by 2 bases and J by 0 bases, with 10 bases between the two germline ends. The CDR3 runs 15 residues.

This clonotype appeared a few times. This sequence joins TRBV6-2 or TRBV6-3 and TRBJ2-7; 10 bases align to TRBD2. Unmatched junction bases numbered 7, after V lost 2 bases and J lost 0 bases. The germline gives CDR1 MNHEY, CDR2 SVGEGT. There are 17 residues in the CDR3. The CDR3 DNA follows: TGTGCCAGCAGTTACGGGACTAGCGTGACGAGCTCCTACGAGCAGTACTTC. The encoded protein is CASSYGTSVTSSYEQYF.